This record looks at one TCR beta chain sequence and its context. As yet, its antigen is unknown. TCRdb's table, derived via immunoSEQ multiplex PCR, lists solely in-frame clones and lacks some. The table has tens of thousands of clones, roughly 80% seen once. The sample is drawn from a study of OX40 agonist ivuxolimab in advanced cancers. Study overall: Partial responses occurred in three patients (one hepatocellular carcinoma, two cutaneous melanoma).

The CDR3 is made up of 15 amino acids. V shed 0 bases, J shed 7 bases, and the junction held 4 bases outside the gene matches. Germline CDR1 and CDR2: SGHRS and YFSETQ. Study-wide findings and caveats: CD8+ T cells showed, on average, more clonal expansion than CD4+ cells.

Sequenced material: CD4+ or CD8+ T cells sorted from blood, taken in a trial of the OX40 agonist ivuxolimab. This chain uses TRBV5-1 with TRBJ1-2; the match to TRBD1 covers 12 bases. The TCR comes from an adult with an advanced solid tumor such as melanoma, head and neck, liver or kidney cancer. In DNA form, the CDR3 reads TGCGCCAGCAGCTTGGCGGGGGGACAGGGGGCTGGCTACACCTTC. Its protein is CASSLAGGQGAGYTF. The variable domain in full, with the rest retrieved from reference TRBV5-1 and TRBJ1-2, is KAGVTQTPRYLIKTRGQQVTLSCSPISGHRSVSWYQQTPGQGLQFLFEYFSETQRNKGNFPGRFSGRQFSNSRSEMNVSTLELGDSALYLCASSLAGGQGAGYTFGSGTRLTVV.